The clone carrying this T cell receptor (beta chain) came up many times. Its antigen is unidentified. The data are from a study of regulatory T cells in long-lasting Graves disease. Overall study: Newly diagnosed Graves' patients had taken antithyroid drugs under 3 months.

Arm-PCR of CDR3 regions with iRepertoire HTBI primers generated TCR beta libraries. Each CDR3 protein gets one entry after TCRdb re-called the multiplex PCR reads with MiXCR. The data contain over 350,000 distinct CDR3 sequences, 15% of them singletons. Study results and caveats: A greater number of public clonotypes (roughly 2,700) was shared by persistent patients than by new patients (over 900).

As for time point: newly diagnosed GD, antithyroid drugs for less than 3 months. The TCR library was prepared using RNA isolated from PBMCs. Graves' disease diagnosis followed American Thyroid Association guidelines. The data were also submitted as part of a second study, on T cells in Graves' hyperthyroidism and ophthalmopathy. This second report adds: TCR CDR3 regions were first amplified by RT-PCR with HTBI primers.

The TCR was taken from a woman aged 40 to 55 with Graves disease. This material consisted of peripheral blood mononuclear cells (PBMCs), taken at new diagnosis, from a patient treated with antithyroid drugs.

In DNA form, the CDR3 reads TGTGCCACCAGTTTACTGGGCGGCAGCACAGATACGCAGTATTTT. This translates into CATSLLGGSTDTQYF. The chain couples TRBV24-1 to TRBJ2-3; no definite D call. This CDR3 has 15 residues. The V gene's germline CDR1 is KGHDR and CDR2 SFDVKD. V shed 6 bases and J shed 0 bases, with 12 bases lying between them.